This T cell receptor beta chain was identified in a study of identifying expanded T cells in peripheral blood. The CDR3 loop spans 17 amino acids. CDR1 SEHNR and CDR2 FQNEAQ come from the germline V gene (reference sequence). Trimming took 5 bases from V and 0 from J; bases not matched to a gene: 10. Measured with immunoSEQ multiplex PCR; TCRdb has only the in-frame clones, and not every one. The sample gives around 130,000 clones, about 88% of which show up once; approximately 8% is in the top ten. Notes on the study in general: Roughly two-week clone count variance significantly increased as total template count grew. Over about two and four weeks, about 15 and 19 clones changed, versus approximately 1.2 between replicates.

As concerns this clone: Its cognate antigen is unknown.

The V gene is TRBV7-9, the J gene TRBJ2-1; 7 nucleotides align to TRBD2. The source of this sequence is a person aged 18-69 years in good health. Sequencing was performed on blood. The CDR3 DNA sequence: TGTGCCAGCAGCCACCCGGGGAGGGCCAGCTCCTACAATGAGCAGTTCTTC. Amino acids: CASSHPGRASSYNEQFF.